The 28 T cell receptor beta chains listed next were all sequenced from one sample in a study of CD8+CD57+ T cells in acquired aplastic anemia. Genomic DNA served as template for TCR beta VDJ and CDR3 profiling. TCRdb re-analysed the reads in MiXCR, keeping a single row per CDR3 protein. The table lists 170,000 or so distinct CDR3 sequences, 55% to 65% of them singletons. Patients included in sequencing had previously demonstrated CD8+CD57+ cell expansion by flow cytometry. The material sequenced was sorted CD4+, CD8+, or CD8+CD57+ T cells (not recorded which) from PBMCs. These receptors came from a human donor with aplastic anemia.

V usage is TRBV9 and J usage is TRBJ2-7, with TRBD2 identical over 8 bases. The CDR3 covers 19 residues. Per germline, CDR1 SGDLS and CDR2 YYNGEE. Trimming removed 3 bases from V and 6 bases from J; junction bases left unmatched: 23. This CDR3 is CASSAAGGGSWSEAGEQYF. CDR3 coding DNA: TGTGCCAGCAGCGCCGCCGGGGGGGGCTCTTGGAGTGAAGCGGGCGAGCAGTACTTC.

The J gene is TRBJ1-4, the V gene TRBV7-2, with D unresolved. The V gene lost 5 bases and the J gene lost 7 bases, with 14 bases spanning the gap. Germline-derived CDR1 and CDR2 are SGHTA and FQGNSA. There are 14 residues in the CDR3. DNA of the CDR3: TGTGCCAGCAGCCAGGTGGCCTTTAGTGAAAAACTGTTTTTT. Amino acids: CASSQVAFSEKLFF.

With respect to this clonotype: The CDR3 ends on some other residue instead of the conserved phenylalanine or tryptophan, so this is likely a read error. V usage is TRBV7-9 and J usage is TRBJ2-7; D remains ambiguous. V gave up 1 base and J gave up 3 bases, with 1 base separating them. The CDR3 runs to 11 residues. Germline V lookup: CDR1 SEHNR, CDR2 FQNEAQ (reference sequence). CDR3 sequence: CASSLDYEQYL. The CDR3 bases are TGTGCCAGCAGCTTAGACTACGAGCAGTACCTC.

The chain is built from TRBV7-9 and TRBJ2-7, with TRBD2 identical over 8 bases. The junction had 15 bases not matched to a gene; V was cut back by 5 bases and J by 6 bases. The CDR3 totals 16 residues. Germline V lookup: CDR1 SEHNR, CDR2 FQNEAQ (reference sequence). This CDR3 is CASSPSGGGLTAEQYF. CDR3 DNA: TGTGCCAGCAGCCCGTCCGGGGGGGGGTTGACGGCCGAGCAGTACTTC.

Only a few counts were recorded for this clonotype. CDR3 coding DNA: TGTGCCAGCAGCTTGCTAGCGACCGGGGAGCTGTTTTTT. Protein: CASSLLATGELFF. The J gene is TRBJ2-2, the V gene TRBV7-6; TRBD2 might be the D (6 bases). V was cut by 3 bases and J by 5 bases, with 7 bases left in between. Per the germline V gene, CDR1 is SGHVS and CDR2 is FNYEAQ. This CDR3 has 13 residues.

The CDR3 bases are TGCGCCAGCAGCCACTTGGGACAGGGGACCAATGAGCAGTTCTTC. Translation gives CASSHLGQGTNEQFF. The chain recombines TRBV4-1 with TRBJ2-1; 10 nucleotides match TRBD1. Germline loops: CDR1 MGHRA, CDR2 YSYEKL. V was pared by 3 bases and J by 6 bases, with 5 bases of the junction left unmatched. The CDR3 contains 15 residues.

Points on this clonotype: An end of the junction differs from the germline gene, which may be a read error. The chain joins TRBV6-4 to TRBJ1-3, with D perhaps matching TRBD1 (6 bases). Germline-derived CDR1 and CDR2 are MRHNA and SNTAGT. This CDR3 contains 17 residues. The CDR3 nucleotides read TGTGCCAGCCCCGCAGGGGACCCTATTCTCTCTGGAAACACCATACATTTT. The encoded protein is CASPAGDPILSGNTIHF.

The CDR3 here is CASSLGLGTHSSDTQYF. CDR3 coding DNA: TGTGCCAGCAGCTTAGGACTCGGGACTCACTCTTCAGATACGCAGTATTTT. The genes are TRBV7-3 and TRBJ2-3; D is perhaps TRBD2 (6 bases). This CDR3 has 17 residues. Trimming took 2 bases from V and 4 from J, leaving 19 bases between them. CDR1 is SGHTA, CDR2 FQGTGA, per germline. Full variable domain (outside the CDR3, taken from reference TRBV7-3 and TRBJ2-3): GAGVSQTPSNKVTEKGKYVELRCDPISGHTALYWYRQSLGQGPEFLIYFQGTGAADDSGLPNDRFFAVRPEGSVSTLKIQRTERGDSAVYLCASSLGLGTHSSDTQYFGPGTRLTVL.

This clonotype was seen many times. This rearrangement joins TRBV19 to TRBJ1-5, with 10 bases fitting TRBD1. Germline loops: CDR1 LNHDA, CDR2 SQIVND (reference sequence). With V trimmed by 3 bases and J by 4 bases, 0 bases remained unmatched. The CDR3 is 14 amino acids. The CDR3: CASSMGQGNQPQHF. CDR3 bases: TGTGCCAGTAGTATGGGACAGGGGAATCAGCCCCAGCATTTT. The full variable domain, with the rest looked up from reference TRBV19 and TRBJ1-5, is DGGITQSPKYLFRKEGQNVTLSCEQNLNHDAMYWYRQDPGQGLRLIYYSQIVNDFQKGDIAEGYSVSREKKESFPLTVTSAQKNPTAFYLCASSMGQGNQPQHFGDGTRLSIL.

This clonotype has just a few counts. The gene calls are TRBV20-1 and TRBJ2-7; D perhaps matches TRBD2 (5 bases). The germline gives CDR1 DFQATT, CDR2 SNEGSKA (reference sequence). This CDR3 is built from 14 residues. Trimming removed 1 base from V and 1 base from J, with 11 bases in between. The CDR3 DNA reads TGCAGTGCTAGAGTGGGTAGCGCGTCCTACGAGCAGTACGTC. Protein sequence: CSARVGSASYEQYV.

The J gene is TRBJ2-7, the V gene TRBV14; tentatively, D is TRBD1 or TRBD2 (5 bases each). CDR1 and CDR2 (germline): SGHDN, FVKESK. CDR3 length: 14 amino acids. V lost 4 bases, J lost 4 bases, and 14 bases lay in between. The chain's CDR3 is CASSPFQGDYEQYF. CDR3 DNA sequence: TGTGCCAGCAGCCCCTTTCAGGGAGATTACGAGCAGTACTTC.

This chain joins TRBV10-3 and TRBJ1-2; D is possibly TRBD1 (6 bases). The CDR3 length is 12 residues. Germline CDR1 and CDR2: ENHRY and SYGVKD. V was shortened by 10 bases and J by 4 bases, with 13 bases between the two germline ends. In nucleotides, the CDR3 is TGTGCCACCGAGGGGGGGTCCTATGGCTACACCTTC. It yields the protein CATEGGSYGYTF.

The chain is built from TRBV5-1 and TRBJ2-5; 11 bases are a match to TRBD2. Germline CDR1 SGHRS, CDR2 YFSETQ. V lost 3 bases and J lost 5; bases outside the gene matches: 9. This CDR3 region has 16 residues. In nucleotides, the CDR3 is TGCGCCAGCAGCTGGGGGCTACTAGCGGGAGTCGAGACCCAGTACTTC. Its translation: CASSWGLLAGVETQYF.

The chain couples TRBV7-3 to TRBJ2-2; no reliable D call. This CDR3 contains 13 residues. CDR1 is SGHTA and CDR2 is FQGTGA in the germline V gene. The V and J ends lost 5 bases and 1 base respectively, with 5 bases between them. The CDR3 nucleotides read TGTGCCAGCAGCATCGGGAACACCGGGGAGCTGTTTTTT. This sequence encodes CASSIGNTGELFF.

This clonotype came up a few times. This rearrangement joins TRBV20-1 to TRBJ2-5; perhaps TRBD2 as D (6 bases). Trimming took off 7 bases at V and 4 bases at J, with 10 bases between the two ends. Germline CDR1 is DFQATT and CDR2 is SNEGSKA (reference sequence). This CDR3 is built from 11 residues. The CDR3 DNA reads as TGCAGTGGTCGGAGGGGAGAGACCCAGTACTTC. Amino acids: CSGRRGETQYF.

The chain is built from TRBV12-3 or TRBV12-4 and TRBJ1-1; D is uncertain. The CDR3 has 13 residues. The germline V and J ends were trimmed by 5 bases and 3 bases, with 10 bases remaining between them. This chain's CDR3 is CASSGTVYTEAFF. CDR3 in DNA: TGTGCCAGCAGTGGAACAGTCTACACTGAAGCTTTCTTT.

This clonotype has a count of ten or more. The genes are TRBV10-3 and TRBJ1-6; no clear D. CDR1 and CDR2 (germline): ENHRY, SYGVKD. The V and J ends lost 0 bases and 10 bases respectively, with 10 bases between them. The CDR3 extends over 14 amino acids. The CDR3 bases are TGTGCCATCAGTGAGTCCTGGCCGCGGTCACCCCTCCACTTT. Translated: CAISESWPRSPLHF.

The rearrangement links TRBV10-1 to TRBJ2-7; weak D call: TRBD1 (5 bases). The V gene lost 2 bases and the J gene lost 7 bases, with 15 bases spanning the gap. CDR1 and CDR2 from the germline V gene are WNHNN and SYGVQD (reference sequence). The CDR3 totals 14 residues. The CDR3 loop is CASSEAAGLVEQYF. CDR3 bases: TGCGCCAGCAGTGAGGCGGCAGGGTTAGTTGAGCAGTACTTC.

The chain uses TRBV5-5 and TRBJ2-7; tentatively, D is TRBD2 (6 bases). Germline CDR1 reads SGHKS; CDR2 reads YYEKEE (reference sequence). Trimming pared 2 bases from V and 0 bases from J, leaving 9 bases between. This CDR3 is built from 14 residues. The CDR3 is CASSFGGPSYEQYF. The CDR3 DNA reads TGTGCCAGCAGCTTCGGGGGACCCTCCTACGAGCAGTACTTC.

This chain uses TRBV2 with TRBJ2-1; 7 bases fit TRBD1. This CDR3 region has 16 residues. With V trimmed by 5 bases and J by 5 bases, 12 bases remained unmatched. Germline CDR1 SNHLY, CDR2 FYNNEI. CDR3 sequence: CASSSIVDRANNEQFF. CDR3 in DNA: TGTGCCAGCAGTTCCATCGTAGACAGGGCTAACAATGAGCAGTTCTTC. Variable domain in full (rest from reference TRBV2 and TRBJ2-1): EPEVTQTPSHQVTQMGQEVILRCVPISNHLYFYWYRQILGQKVEFLVSFYNNEISEKSEIFDDQFSVERPDGSNFTLKIRSTKLEDSAMYFCASSSIVDRANNEQFFGPGTRLTVL.

The chain uses TRBV10-2 and TRBJ1-5; 10 bases align to TRBD1. CDR1 and CDR2 (germline): WSHSY, SAAADI. This CDR3 contains 16 residues. The junction had 4 bases not matched to a gene; V was cut back by 4 bases and J by 1 base. In DNA, the CDR3 is TGCGCCAGCAGTGCGACAGGGGGCTTAAGCAATCAGCCCCAGCATTTT. Its protein is CASSATGGLSNQPQHF.

This chain links TRBV29-1 with TRBJ1-2, with TRBD1 identical over 8 bases. This CDR3 contains 11 residues. Germline assignment: CDR1 SQVTM and CDR2 ANQGSEA. CDR3 DNA: TGCACGGACAGGGATACCTATGGCTACACCTTC. It specifies CTDRDTYGYTF.

This clonotype was seen a few times. The chain employs TRBV2 and TRBJ1-2, with no clear D. V was shortened by 1 base and J by 7 bases, with 16 bases between the two germline ends. Germline CDR1 and CDR2: SNHLY and FYNNEI. This CDR3 has 15 residues. CDR3 sequence (DNA): TGTGCCAGCAGTGAAGACGGGCAGGAAATTTTTGGCTACACCTTC. Translated: CASSEDGQEIFGYTF.

V gene TRBV19 combines with J gene TRBJ2-7, with no clear D. Germline V gene data show CDR1 as LNHDA and CDR2 as SQIVND (reference sequence). The CDR3 has 16 amino acids. The V end lost 4 bases, the J end lost 2 bases, and 18 bases lay between the germline ends. The CDR3 is CASSNPGGSRTYEQYF. CDR3 DNA sequence: TGTGCCAGTAGTAACCCGGGCGGTAGCAGAACCTACGAGCAGTACTTC.

The chain couples TRBV12-3 or TRBV12-4 to TRBJ2-5; 8 bases are a match to TRBD1. The CDR3 consists of 14 residues. Losses at the gene ends were 6 bases for V and 5 bases for J; bases not matched to a gene: 8. CDR3 protein: CASRLGQGPETQYF. CDR3 nucleotides: TGTGCCAGCAGACTCGGACAGGGCCCGGAGACCCAGTACTTC.

This chain joins TRBV20-1 and TRBJ1-1; a weak D match, TRBD1 (5 bases). Germline V gives CDR1 DFQATT, CDR2 SNEGSKA (reference sequence). The V end lost 5 bases, the J end lost 3 bases, and 13 bases lay between the germline ends. This CDR3 contains 13 residues. The CDR3 sequence is CSAPPRADTEAFF. The CDR3 DNA reads as TGCAGTGCTCCCCCCAGGGCGGACACTGAAGCTTTCTTT.

This clonotype was counted ten times or more. V and J are TRBV5-1 and TRBJ1-4; D possibly corresponds to TRBD1 (6 bases). The CDR3 loop spans 15 amino acids. Germline assignment: CDR1 SGHRS and CDR2 YFSETQ. V lost 4 bases and J lost 2, with 12 bases in between. CDR3: CASSITGRTNEKLFF. The CDR3 DNA reads TGCGCCAGCAGCATTACAGGGAGGACTAATGAAAAACTGTTTTTT.

The J gene is TRBJ2-2, the V gene TRBV4-2, with 12 bases lining up with TRBD2. The V and J ends lost 8 bases and 2 bases, in that order; junction bases with no gene match: 15. The CDR3 sequence is 19 residues long. Germline assignment: CDR1 LGHNA and CDR2 YNFKEQ. Here the CDR3 reads CASSIRTGLAGTNTGELFF. The CDR3 region has the DNA TGTGCCAGCTCAATCAGAACGGGACTAGCGGGCACAAACACCGGGGAGCTGTTTTTT.